This T cell receptor beta chain was retrieved from a study of beta chain features in type 1 diabetes. Findings of the study overall: Type 1 diabetes patients had TCRB CDR3s that were shorter (moderately but significantly so) in all four CD4+ subsets. Naive, central memory and Treg TCRB repertoires appeared more alike in patients than in healthy donors.

Germline V gene lookup returns CDR1 SNHLY and CDR2 FYNNEI. The CDR3 loop spans 12 amino acids. Trimming left V 6 bases short and J 5 bases short, with 10 bases between. This clone was recorded a few times. The antigen is undetermined. As every portion of the isolated RNA was reverse transcribed, the sequencing read expressed TCRB transcripts. Some 3.6 million reads were obtained on average from naive, central memory and regulatory T cell samples. Using immunoSEQ multiplex PCR, the repertoire was profiled, and TCRdb retains in-frame clones only, with some absent. The table lists around 180,000 clones, roughly 8% of them singletons. Every participating donor gave one draw, a heparinised blood sample averaging about 100 mL.

Sequencing was done on a sample of central memory CD4+ T cells from blood. The chain joins TRBV2 to TRBJ2-5; tentative D call: TRBD2 (7 bases). The clonotype comes from a man aged 18-30 years with type 1 diabetes. The CDR3, as DNA: TGTGCCAGCAGCGGGGGGCTGGAGACCCAGTACTTC. It translates to CASSGGLETQYF. Filled out from reference TRBV2 and TRBJ2-5, the complete variable domain reads EPEVTQTPSHQVTQMGQEVILRCVPISNHLYFYWYRQILGQKVEFLVSFYNNEISEKSEIFDDQFSVERPDGSNFTLKIRSTKLEDSAMYFCASSGGLETQYFGPGTRLLVL.